The 20 T cell receptor beta chains listed next were all sequenced from one sample in a study of cytomegalovirus exposure and HLA in healthy donors. The study ran its PCR with 60 Vbeta and 13 Jbeta primers. Only in-frame clones appear in the TCRdb table, and some are missing; sequencing was by immunoSEQ multiplex PCR. The table lists approximately 220,000 clones, over 75% of them singletons. The specimen sequenced was PBMCs. These receptors all come from a man younger than 30 in good health and CMV-seronegative.

The chain has TRBV13 and TRBJ2-1; 11 nucleotides agree with TRBD2. The CDR3 length is 21 residues. Trimming removed 1 base from V and 0 bases from J; junction bases left unmatched: 14. Germline V gene data show CDR1 as PRHDT and CDR2 as FYEKMQ (reference sequence). In nucleotides, the CDR3 is TGTGCCAGCAGCTTAGAGGGTTGGTCGGCTAGCGGGAGGAGCTCCTACAATGAGCAGTTCTTC. It translates to CASSLEGWSASGRSSYNEQFF. The full variable domain, with the rest looked up from reference TRBV13 and TRBJ2-1, is AAGVIQSPRHLIKEKRETATLKCYPIPRHDTVYWYQQGPGQDPQFLISFYEKMQSDKGSIPDRFSAQQFSDYHSELNMSSLELGDSALYFCASSLEGWSASGRSSYNEQFFGPGTRLTVL.

The chain employs TRBV13 and TRBJ1-1; D is perhaps TRBD1 (6 bases). Trimming took off 6 bases at V and 7 bases at J, with 27 bases between the two ends. The CDR3 loop spans 17 amino acids. CDR1 is PRHDT, CDR2 FYEKMQ, per germline (reference sequence). CDR3 sequence reads: CASRAADMGAQANEAFF. CDR3 nucleotide sequence: TGTGCCAGCAGGGCCGCCGACATGGGGGCGCAGGCCAATGAAGCTTTCTTT.

This sequence joins TRBV6-5 and TRBJ2-3, with D possibly matching TRBD2 (5 bases). The CDR3 totals 15 residues. V gave up 2 bases and J gave up 4 bases, with 13 bases separating them. Germline-derived CDR1 and CDR2 are MNHEY and SVGAGI. In DNA, the CDR3 is TGTGCCAGCAGTTACGAGGGCATAGTCGCAGATACGCAGTATTTT. Translating gives CASSYEGIVADTQYF.

V usage is TRBV30 and J usage is TRBJ2-5, with D perhaps matching TRBD1 (6 bases). This CDR3 is 12 amino acids long. Per germline, CDR1 GTSNPN and CDR2 SVGIG (reference sequence). V was clipped by 2 bases and J by 4 bases, with 8 bases between them. The CDR3 DNA sequence: TGTGCCTGGAGTTTAGGGGGAGAGACCCAGTACTTC. Translation gives CAWSLGGETQYF.

The chain has TRBV9 and TRBJ2-1; 7 bases align to TRBD2. This CDR3 is built from 17 residues. Per the germline V gene, CDR1 is SGDLS and CDR2 is YYNGEE. The junction had 11 bases not matched to a gene; V was cut back by 0 bases and J by 5 bases. In DNA, the CDR3 is TGTGCCAGCAGCGTAGCTTTGGGCGGGAGAGCTAACAATGAGCAGTTCTTC. It is translated as CASSVALGGRANNEQFF.

In its sample, this clone was seen a few times. This rearrangement joins TRBV6-5 to TRBJ1-5, with no clear D. The CDR3 runs to 15 residues. V lost 2 bases and J 0 bases, leaving 8 bases between the germline ends. CDR1 and CDR2 from the germline V gene are MNHEY and SVGAGI. CDR3 DNA sequence: TGTGCCAGCAGTTACCGAGAAGATAGCAATCAGCCCCAGCATTTT. Its protein product is CASSYREDSNQPQHF.

A few counts support this clone. This chain connects TRBV28 to TRBJ2-1, with D perhaps TRBD1 (6 bases). The CDR3 loop spans 16 amino acids. Between the trimmed V and J ends, which lost 3 bases and 3 bases, there was a span of 15 bases. Germline V gene lookup returns CDR1 MDHEN and CDR2 SYDVKM. The CDR3, as DNA: TGTGCCAGCAGTTTTGGGGGCGAGGGCGGCTACAATGAGCAGTTCTTC. It translates to CASSFGGEGGYNEQFF.

V usage is TRBV5-1 and J usage is TRBJ1-2, with D unclear. This CDR3 region has 15 residues. V was trimmed by 1 base and J by 5 bases, leaving 15 bases between them. CDR1 SGHRS and CDR2 YFSETQ come from the germline V gene. CDR3 sequence: CASSLNVQHSYGYTF. The CDR3 nucleotides are TGCGCCAGCAGCTTGAATGTACAGCATTCGTATGGCTACACCTTC.

The chain uses TRBV11-1 and TRBJ1-2, with D perhaps matching TRBD1 (6 bases). Germline V gene lookup returns CDR1 SGHAT and CDR2 FQDESV (reference sequence). V lost 6 bases and J lost 4, with 9 bases in between. This CDR3 comprises 12 residues. CDR3 DNA sequence: TGTGCCAGCAGTGGACAGAGCTATGGCTACACCTTC. Amino acids: CASSGQSYGYTF.

Only a few counts were recorded for this clone. The V and J genes are TRBV4-3 and TRBJ2-1; 7 bases are a match to TRBD1. This CDR3 contains 15 residues. V lost 0 bases, J lost 8 bases, and 7 bases stayed unmatched. From germline, CDR1 is LGHNA and CDR2 YSLEER. The CDR3 bases are TGCGCCAGCAGCCAAGACCGACAGGGAGACGATGAGCAGTTCTTC. The encoded protein is CASSQDRQGDDEQFF.

The chain carries TRBV6-5 and TRBJ2-1; 10 bases map to TRBD2. Germline V lookup: CDR1 MNHEY, CDR2 SVGAGI. The length of the CDR3 is 16 residues. With V trimmed by 0 bases and J by 9 bases, 8 bases remained unmatched. The CDR3 reads CASSYSSGGSLFEQFF. The CDR3 DNA reads TGTGCCAGCAGTTACTCTAGCGGGGGGTCGCTTTTTGAGCAGTTCTTC.

The chain has TRBV6-5 and TRBJ2-1; the match to TRBD1 covers 10 bases. There are 15 residues in the CDR3. Unmatched junction bases numbered 7, after V lost 6 bases and J lost 5 bases. Per the germline V gene, CDR1 is MNHEY and CDR2 is SVGAGI. The CDR3 bases are TGTGCCAGCAGCAAACTGGGGACAGGGGACAATGAGCAGTTCTTC. Its translation is CASSKLGTGDNEQFF.

The chain joins TRBV7-2 to TRBJ2-3; TRBD1 might be the D (6 bases). V was cut by 1 base and J by 5 bases, with 13 bases left in between. The CDR3 extends over 15 amino acids. Germline lookup yields CDR1 SGHTA and CDR2 FQGNSA. CDR3: CASSLGGGSGDTQYF. The DNA of the CDR3 is TGTGCCAGCAGCTTAGGTGGGGGCTCAGGAGATACGCAGTATTTT.

The V and J genes are TRBV6-5 and TRBJ2-1; D perhaps matches TRBD2 (6 bases). Germline assignment: CDR1 MNHEY and CDR2 SVGAGI. The CDR3 length is 16 residues. V lost 0 bases to trimming and J lost 3 bases, with 12 bases between them. The CDR3 bases are TGTGCCAGCAGTTACTCTGCGGGAATCGGCTACAATGAGCAGTTCTTC. Translation gives CASSYSAGIGYNEQFF.

V usage is TRBV6-5 and J usage is TRBJ1-6; D remains ambiguous. CDR1 is MNHEY and CDR2 is SVGAGI in the germline V gene. The CDR3 is 15 residues long. Trimming took 2 bases from V and 8 from J, leaving 13 bases between them. The CDR3 DNA sequence: TGTGCCAGCAGTTACGCGGAGAAACTAGATTCACCCCTCCACTTT. Its translation: CASSYAEKLDSPLHF.

Here the CDR3 reads CAIRGGGDEQYF. In DNA, the CDR3 is TGTGCCATCCGGGGGGGAGGCGACGAGCAGTACTTC. This chain joins TRBV10-3 and TRBJ2-7; 8 bases are shared with TRBD2. V gave up 8 bases and J gave up 5 bases; unmatched junction bases: 5. CDR3 length equals 12 residues. Looked up from germline, CDR1 is ENHRY and CDR2 is SYGVKD.

This clone appeared once. The chain joins TRBV7-9 to TRBJ2-2; D is unresolved. Trimming shortened V by 10 bases and J by 0 bases, and 12 bases separated the two germline ends. Per the germline V gene, CDR1 is SEHNR and CDR2 is FQNEAQ (reference sequence). The CDR3 consists of 14 residues. CDR3 sequence (DNA): TGTGCCACCCCGACAACGACGAACACCGGGGAGCTGTTTTTT. As protein: CATPTTTNTGELFF.

A few counts support this clone. V is TRBV11-2 and J is TRBJ2-3; D is uncertain. The germline gives CDR1 SGHAT, CDR2 FQNNGV. CDR3 length: 12 residues. Between the trimmed V and J ends, which lost 3 bases and 5 bases, there was a span of 6 bases. The CDR3 DNA reads TGTGCCAGCAGCTTCCACGGAGATACGCAGTATTTT. Translation: CASSFHGDTQYF.

The CDR3 loop is CASSGTANTEAFF. The DNA of the CDR3 is TGTGCCAGCAGTGGGACAGCCAACACTGAAGCTTTCTTT. The rearrangement links TRBV7-9 to TRBJ1-1, with 7 bases identical to TRBD1. The CDR3 is 13 residues long. Looked up from germline, CDR1 is SEHNR and CDR2 is FQNEAQ (reference sequence). The trim removed 6 bases at V and 2 bases at J, leaving 3 bases unmatched.

The V call is TRBV9, the J call TRBJ2-2; tentatively, D is TRBD2 (5 bases). Trimming removed 5 bases from V and 5 bases from J, with 10 bases in between. This CDR3 is built from 13 residues. The germline V gene has CDR1 SGDLS and CDR2 YYNGEE. CDR3 sequence (DNA): TGTGCCAGCAGGGACCGAGGGACCGGGGAGCTGTTTTTT. Protein sequence: CASRDRGTGELFF.